This T cell receptor beta chain originates from a study of blood T cell repertoires in COVID-19. Study details: Spain, Italy and the United States supplied samples that represented acute and convalescent COVID-19. T cells, B-cell-depleted T cells, or PBMCs provided the cDNA or gDNA that served as material.

Per the authors' pipeline: How many nucleated cells were present was estimated from reference gene primer amplification. Assay used: immunoSEQ multiplex PCR; TCRdb lists only in-frame clones, some missing. The DNA gave D and trimming, while V, J and clone size come from that table. Of 60,000 to 80,000 clones listed, 65% to 90% are singletons. J lost 8 bases, V lost 1 base, and 11 bases had no gene match. CDR1 and CDR2 from the germline V gene are SGHVS and FNYEAQ. The CDR3 spans 17 residues. The V and J genes are TRBV7-6 and TRBJ1-4, with 9 nucleotides matching TRBD1. This sequence was found in a man between 50 and 59 years old with acute or convalescent COVID-19. The sample comprised peripheral blood. CDR3 amino acids: CASSLEAQGALREKLFF. As DNA, the CDR3 is TGTGCCAGCAGCTTAGAAGCACAGGGGGCCCTTCGGGAAAAACTGTTTTTT. The complete variable domain, with remaining parts taken from reference TRBV7-6 and TRBJ1-4, reads GAGVSQSPRYKVTKRGQDVALRCDPISGHVSLYWYRQALGQGPEFLTYFNYEAQQDKSGLPNDRFSAERPEGSISTLTIQRTEQRDSAMYRCASSLEAQGALREKLFFGSGTQLSVL.